Given below is one TCR beta chain in context. This record comes from a study of blood T cell repertoires in COVID-19. The overall study: Donors in the United States, Italy and Spain gave samples during acute or convalescent COVID-19.

This CDR3 spans 15 amino acids. In germline, CDR1 is SGHRS, CDR2 YFSETQ. Trimming took off 2 bases at V and 3 bases at J, with 11 bases between the two ends. In the original processing: Estimates of nucleated cell counts were drawn from the amplification of reference gene primers. The repertoire was sequenced with immunoSEQ multiplex PCR; TCRdb's copy has only in-frame clones and lacks some. That table supplies the V and J calls and clone size; D and trimming were determined from the DNA. Among about 62,000 clones listed, 75% to 90% were seen once. The sequence was collected from a woman of 80 years or more with acute or convalescent COVID-19. This chain links TRBV5-1 with TRBJ2-2; D is perhaps TRBD2 (5 bases). The specimen was peripheral blood. The CDR3, as DNA: TGCGCCAGCAGCTTCAGAAGCGGCCACACCGGGGAGCTGTTTTTT. Translated: CASSFRSGHTGELFF.